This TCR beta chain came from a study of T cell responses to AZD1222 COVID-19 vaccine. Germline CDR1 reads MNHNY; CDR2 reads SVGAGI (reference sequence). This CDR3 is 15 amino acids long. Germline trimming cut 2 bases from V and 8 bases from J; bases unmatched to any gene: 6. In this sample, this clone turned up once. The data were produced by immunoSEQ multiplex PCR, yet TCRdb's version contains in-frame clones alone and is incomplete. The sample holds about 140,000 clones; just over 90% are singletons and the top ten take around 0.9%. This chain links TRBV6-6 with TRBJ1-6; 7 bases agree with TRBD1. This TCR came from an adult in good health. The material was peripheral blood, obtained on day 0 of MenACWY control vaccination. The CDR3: CASSYRQGGDSPLHF. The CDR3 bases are TGTGCCAGCAGTTACCGACAGGGAGGTGATTCACCCCTCCACTTT.